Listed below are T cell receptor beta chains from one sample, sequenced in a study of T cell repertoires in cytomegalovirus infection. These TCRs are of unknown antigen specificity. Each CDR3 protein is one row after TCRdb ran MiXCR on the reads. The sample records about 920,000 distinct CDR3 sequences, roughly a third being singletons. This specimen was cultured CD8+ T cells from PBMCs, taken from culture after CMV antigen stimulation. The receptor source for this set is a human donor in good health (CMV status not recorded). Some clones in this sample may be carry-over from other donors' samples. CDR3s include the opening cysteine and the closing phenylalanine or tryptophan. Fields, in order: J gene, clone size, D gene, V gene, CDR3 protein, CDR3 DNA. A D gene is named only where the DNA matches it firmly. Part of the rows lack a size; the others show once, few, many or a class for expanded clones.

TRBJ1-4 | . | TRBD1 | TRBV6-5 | CASSYRRDRRNEKLFF | TGTGCCAGCAGTTACAGGCGGGACAGGAGAAATGAAAAACTGTTTTTT
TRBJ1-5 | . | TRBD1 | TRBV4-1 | CASGTGLNQPQHF | TGCGCCAGCGGGACAGGGCTCAATCAGCCCCAGCATTTT
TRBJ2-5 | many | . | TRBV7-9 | CASSSYQTASPLGTTQETQYF | TGTGCCAGCAGTTCCTATCAAACCGCATCTCCGCTCGGGACAACACAAGAGACCCAGTACTTC
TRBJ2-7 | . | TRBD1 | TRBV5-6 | CASSMDRLVYEQYF | TGTGCCAGCAGCATGGACAGGCTGGTATACGAGCAGTACTTC
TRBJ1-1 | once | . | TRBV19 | CASSIPYILGTNTEAFF | TGTGCCAGTAGTATCCCTTATATTCTGGGAACGAACACTGAAGCTTTCTTT
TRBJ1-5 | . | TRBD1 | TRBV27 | CASWDRSGRQPQHF | TGTGCCAGCTGGGACAGGAGTGGGAGACAGCCCCAGCATTTT
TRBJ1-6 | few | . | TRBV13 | CASSLVRIYNSPLHF | TGTGCCAGCAGCCTCGTCCGGATCTATAATTCACCCCTCCACTTT
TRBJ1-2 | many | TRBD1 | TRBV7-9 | CASSSPPLDRVNGYTF | TGTGCCAGCAGCTCCCCCCCCCTGGACAGGGTAAATGGCTACACCTTC
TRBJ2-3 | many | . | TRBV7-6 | CASSLGSGTTDTQYF | TGTGCCAGCAGCTTAGGTTCGGGAACCACAGATACGCAGTATTTT
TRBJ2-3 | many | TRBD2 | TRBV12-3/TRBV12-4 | CASSPLGLAGGSSTDTQYF | TGTGCCAGCAGTCCCCTGGGACTAGCGGGAGGCTCTAGCACAGATACGCAGTATTTT
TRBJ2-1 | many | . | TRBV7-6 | CASSSGRTLYNEQFF | TGTGCCAGCAGCTCGGGTAGGACATTATACAATGAGCAGTTCTTC
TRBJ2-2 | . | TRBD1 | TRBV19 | CASSPSRTGFAGELFF | TGTGCCAGTAGTCCTTCGAGGACAGGGTTCGCCGGGGAGCTGTTTTTT
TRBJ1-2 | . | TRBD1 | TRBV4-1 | CASSQGGSRTGFGYTF | TGCGCCAGCAGCCAAGGGGGGAGTAGGACAGGGTTTGGCTACACCTTC
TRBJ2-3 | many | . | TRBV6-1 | CASGSAPQYF | TGTGCCAGCGGCTCGGCCCCGCAGTATTTT
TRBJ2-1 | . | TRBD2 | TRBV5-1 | CANSPRLAGAYNEQFF | TGCGCCAACAGCCCACGACTAGCGGGGGCCTACAATGAGCAGTTCTTC
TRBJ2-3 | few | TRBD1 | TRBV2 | CAIRDRSVGDTQYF | TGTGCCATCCGGGACAGATCGGTGGGAGATACGCAGTATTTT
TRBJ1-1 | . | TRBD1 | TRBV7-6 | CASRNPGQVSSLNTEAFF | TGTGCCAGCAGGAACCCGGGACAGGTTTCATCCTTGAACACTGAAGCTTTCTTT
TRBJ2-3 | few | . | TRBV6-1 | CASLTGIERWDTQYF | TGTGCCAGCCTGACCGGGATCGAACGTTGGGATACGCAGTATTTT
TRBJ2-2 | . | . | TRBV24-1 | CATQSLDSNTGELFF | TGTGCCACCCAATCTCTGGACAGTAACACCGGGGAGCTGTTTTTT
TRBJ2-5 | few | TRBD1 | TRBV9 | CASSVQGARSGETQYF | TGTGCCAGCAGCGTACAGGGGGCTCGTTCGGGGGAGACCCAGTACTTC
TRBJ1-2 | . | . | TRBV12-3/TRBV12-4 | CASTRTDYYGYTF | TGTGCCAGCACCCGGACGGACTACTATGGCTACACCTTC
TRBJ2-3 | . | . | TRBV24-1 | CATSDLIYADTQYF | TGTGCCACCAGTGATTTGATTTACGCAGATACGCAGTATTTT
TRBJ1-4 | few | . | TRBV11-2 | CASSLSRNNEKLFF | TGTGCCAGCAGCTTAAGCAGGAATAACGAAAAACTGTTTTTT
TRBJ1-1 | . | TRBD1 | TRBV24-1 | CATSDADRGRGAFF | TGTGCCACCAGTGATGCAGACAGGGGTAGAGGTGCTTTCTTT
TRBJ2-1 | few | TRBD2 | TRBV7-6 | CASSSRGGLAGGTIYNEQFF | TGTGCCAGCAGCTCCCGCGGGGGGCTAGCGGGGGGCACGATCTACAATGAGCAGTTCTTC
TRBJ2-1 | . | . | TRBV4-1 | CASSQDRQSSYNEQFF | TGCGCCAGCAGCCAAGACCGCCAGAGCTCCTACAATGAGCAGTTCTTC
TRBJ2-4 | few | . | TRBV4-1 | CASSQDAGWPKNIQYF | TGCGCCAGCAGCCAAGACGCGGGATGGCCCAAAAACATTCAGTACTTC